This entry lists 9 T cell receptor beta chains sequenced from one sample in a study of cytotoxic CD8 clonotypes in ibrutinib-treated CLL. Clones were read by immunoSEQ multiplex PCR, and TCRdb kept only the in-frame ones, dropping some. The sample holds some 50,000 clones, 55% to 70% seen once. The sequences come from PBMCs, collected after 24 months of ibrutinib treatment. The receptors originated from a human donor with chronic lymphocytic leukemia.

To note about this clone: One junction end does not reproduce the germline sequence, and a read error may be involved. J is TRBJ2-5 and V is TRBV2, with a tentative D call TRBD2 (7 bases). The CDR3 consists of 14 residues. The germline V gene encodes CDR1 SNHLY and CDR2 FYNNEI. As DNA, the CDR3 is TGTGCCCGCAGTGGGGGGGGGCGTAAAGAGACCCAGTACTTC. Amino acid sequence: CARSGGGRKETQYF.

The chain links TRBV23-1 to TRBJ2-2; 12 nucleotides align to TRBD2. TRBV23-1 is flagged as an ORF with uncertain function. Trimming cost V 2 bases and J 0 bases; bases outside gene matches: 7. This CDR3 is built from 19 residues. The CDR3 protein is CASSQRALAGGSNTGELFF. The DNA for the CDR3 is TGCGCCAGCAGTCAAAGGGCCCTAGCGGGAGGGTCGAACACCGGGGAGCTGTTTTTT.

This clone was seen only a few times. At one end, the junction sequence differs from germline, possibly due to a read error. The V call is TRBV19, the J call TRBJ2-7; D not resolved. The CDR3 loop spans 15 amino acids. The V gene's germline CDR1 is LNHDA and CDR2 SQIVND (reference sequence). The CDR3 bases are TGTGCCAGTGGTATGGGTCCGGCGGAGTCCTACGAGCAGTACTTC. Amino acids: CASGMGPAESYEQYF.

This clone was observed a handful of times. V is TRBV29-1 and J is TRBJ2-5, with 7 bases aligning to TRBD1. Germline V gene lookup returns CDR1 SQVTM and CDR2 ANQGSEA. V lost 2 bases to trimming and J lost 3 bases; unmatched junction nucleotides: 6. CDR3 length: 14 residues. The CDR3 region has the DNA TGCAGCGTTGAACCCCCGACAGGGAAAGAGACCCAGTACTTC. Encoded protein: CSVEPPTGKETQYF.

Only a few counts were recorded for this clone. This chain's CDR3 is CASRRDRGTQYF. In nucleotides, the CDR3 is TGTGCCAGCAGACGGGACAGGGGAACGCAGTATTTT. This chain uses TRBV7-9 with TRBJ2-3, with TRBD1 matching 10 bases. CDR1 and CDR2 from the germline V gene are SEHNR and FQNEAQ (reference sequence). V shed 6 bases and J 9 bases; nucleotides not matched to a gene: 3. The length of the CDR3 is 12 residues.

The rearrangement uses TRBV29-1 and TRBJ2-5, with D perhaps given as TRBD1 or TRBD2 (5 bases each). Per the germline V gene, CDR1 is SQVTM and CDR2 is ANQGSEA. Trimming removed 7 bases from V and 2 bases from J, with 11 bases in between. This CDR3 region has 12 residues. The CDR3 spells CSARDGQETQYF. In DNA, the CDR3 is TGCAGCGCCAGGGACGGGCAAGAGACCCAGTACTTC.

The chain joins TRBV6-4 to TRBJ2-1, with 7 positions matching TRBD1. Trimming took 5 bases from V and 4 from J; bases not matched to a gene: 14. Germline-derived CDR1 and CDR2 are MRHNA and SNTAGT. There are 17 residues in the CDR3. In nucleotides, the CDR3 is TGTGCCAGCAGTAACCTCCCTTTCTCAGGGGGATACAATGAGCAGTTCTTC. Translation gives CASSNLPFSGGYNEQFF.

The chain combines TRBV5-1 with TRBJ2-5; TRBD1 might be the D (5 bases). Germline V gene data show CDR1 as SGHRS and CDR2 as YFSETQ. This CDR3 is built from 14 residues. V lost 0 bases and J lost 5, with 11 bases in between. The CDR3 sequence: CASSLEGLGETQYF. The DNA for the CDR3 is TGCGCCAGCAGCTTGGAGGGGTTGGGTGAGACCCAGTACTTC.

This clone was picked up one time. The chain uses TRBV18 and TRBJ2-3, with 11 positions matching TRBD2. The germline V gene has CDR1 KGHSH and CDR2 LQKENI. Unmatched junction bases numbered 4, after V lost 6 bases and J lost 11 bases. This CDR3 region has 12 residues. The CDR3 nucleotides are TGTGCCAGCTCCCCCACTAGCGGGGGGCAGTATTTT. It is translated as CASSPTSGGQYF.